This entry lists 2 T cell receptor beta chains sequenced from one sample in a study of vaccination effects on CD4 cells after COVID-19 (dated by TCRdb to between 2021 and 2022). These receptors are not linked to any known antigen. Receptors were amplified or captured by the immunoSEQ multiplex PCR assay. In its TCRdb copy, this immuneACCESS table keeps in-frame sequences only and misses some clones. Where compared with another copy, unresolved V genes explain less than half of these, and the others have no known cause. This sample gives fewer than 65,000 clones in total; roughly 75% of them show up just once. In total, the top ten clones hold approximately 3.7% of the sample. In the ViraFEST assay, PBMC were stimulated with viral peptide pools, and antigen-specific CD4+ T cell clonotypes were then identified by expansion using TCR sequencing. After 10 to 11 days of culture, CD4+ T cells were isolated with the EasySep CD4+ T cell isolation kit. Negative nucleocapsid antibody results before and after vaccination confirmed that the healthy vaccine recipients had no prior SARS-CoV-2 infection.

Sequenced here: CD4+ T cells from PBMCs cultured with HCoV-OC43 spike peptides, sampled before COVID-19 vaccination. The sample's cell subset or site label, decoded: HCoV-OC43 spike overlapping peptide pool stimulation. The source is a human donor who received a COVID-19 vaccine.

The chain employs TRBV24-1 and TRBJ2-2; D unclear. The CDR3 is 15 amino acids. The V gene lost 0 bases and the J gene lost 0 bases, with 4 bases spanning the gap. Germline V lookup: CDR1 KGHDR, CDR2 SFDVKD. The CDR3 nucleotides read TGTGCCACCAGTGATTTGGTCTCGAACACCGGGGAGCTGTTTTTT. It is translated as CATSDLVSNTGELFF.

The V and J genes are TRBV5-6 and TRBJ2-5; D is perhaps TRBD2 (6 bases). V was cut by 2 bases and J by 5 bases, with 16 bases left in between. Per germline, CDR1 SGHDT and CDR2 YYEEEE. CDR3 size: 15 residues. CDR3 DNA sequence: TGTGCCAGCAGCTTTTCTATCGCGGCGGGGGAGACCCAGTACTTC. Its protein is CASSFSIAAGETQYF.